This T cell receptor (beta chain) was profiled in a study of CD8+CD57+ T cells in acquired aplastic anemia. As for the study in general: An average of about 3.4 ug of DNA was obtained from sorted CD4+ and CD8+ cells.

The V gene's germline CDR1 is MGHDK and CDR2 SYGVNS. J gave up 6 bases and V 3 bases, and 9 bases lay outside the gene matches. The CDR3 is 15 residues long. The study profiled TCR beta VDJ and CDR3 using genomic DNA as template. Each CDR3 protein gets one entry after TCRdb re-called the reads with MiXCR. The data contain approximately 70,000 distinct CDR3 sequences, less than 65% of them singletons. The sequenced sample consisted of sorted CD4+, CD8+, or CD8+CD57+ T cells (not recorded which) from PBMCs. This TCR was recovered from a human donor in good health, serving as a control. This rearrangement joins TRBV25-1 to TRBJ1-2; 8 positions match TRBD1. The CDR3 sequence: CASSDPQGAWDGYTF. DNA of the CDR3: TGTGCCAGCAGTGACCCGCAGGGGGCCTGGGATGGCTACACCTTC.